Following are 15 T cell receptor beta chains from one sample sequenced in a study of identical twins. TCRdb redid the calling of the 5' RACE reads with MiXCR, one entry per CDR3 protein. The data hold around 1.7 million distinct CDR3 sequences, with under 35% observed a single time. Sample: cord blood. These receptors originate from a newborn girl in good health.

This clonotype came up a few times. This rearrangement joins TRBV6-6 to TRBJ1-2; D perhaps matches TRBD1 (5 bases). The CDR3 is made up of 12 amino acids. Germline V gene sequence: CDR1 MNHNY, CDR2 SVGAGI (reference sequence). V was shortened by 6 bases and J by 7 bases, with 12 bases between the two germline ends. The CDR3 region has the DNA TGTGCCAGCAGCCCCGGACACATTGGCTACACCTTC. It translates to CASSPGHIGYTF.

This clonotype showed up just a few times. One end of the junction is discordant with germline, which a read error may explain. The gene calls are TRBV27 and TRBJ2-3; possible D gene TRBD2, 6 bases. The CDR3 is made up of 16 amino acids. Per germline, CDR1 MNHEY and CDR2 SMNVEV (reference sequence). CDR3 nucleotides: TGTGCTAGCAGTTGGTGGAGGGGCACCCGCACAGATACGCAGTATTTT. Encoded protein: CASSWWRGTRTDTQYF.

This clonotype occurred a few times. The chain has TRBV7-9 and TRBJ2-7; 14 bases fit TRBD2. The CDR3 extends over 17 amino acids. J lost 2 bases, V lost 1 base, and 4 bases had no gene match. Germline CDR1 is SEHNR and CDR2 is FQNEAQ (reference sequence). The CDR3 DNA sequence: TGTGCCAGCAGCTTAGATCCGGGACTAGCGGGGGCCTACGAGCAGTACTTC. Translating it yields CASSLDPGLAGAYEQYF.

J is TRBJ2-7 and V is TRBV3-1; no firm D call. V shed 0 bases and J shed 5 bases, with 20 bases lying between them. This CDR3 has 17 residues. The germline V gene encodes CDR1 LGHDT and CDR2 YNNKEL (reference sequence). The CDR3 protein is CASSQDPQVRSADEQYF. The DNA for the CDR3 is TGTGCCAGCAGCCAAGACCCGCAAGTTCGCAGTGCCGACGAGCAGTACTTC.

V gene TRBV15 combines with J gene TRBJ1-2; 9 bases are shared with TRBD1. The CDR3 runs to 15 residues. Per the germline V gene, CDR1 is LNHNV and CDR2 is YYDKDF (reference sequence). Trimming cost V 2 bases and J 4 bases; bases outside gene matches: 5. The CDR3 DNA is TGTGCCACCAGCAGATGGGACAGGGCTTCCTATGGCTACACCTTC. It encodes CATSRWDRASYGYTF.

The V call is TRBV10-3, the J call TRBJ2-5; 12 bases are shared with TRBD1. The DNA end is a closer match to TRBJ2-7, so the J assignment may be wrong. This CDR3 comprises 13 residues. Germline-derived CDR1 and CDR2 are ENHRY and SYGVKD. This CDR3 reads CAIHGTGGHEQYF. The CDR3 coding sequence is TGTGCCATCCATGGGACAGGGGGCCACGAGCAGTACTTC.

CDR3 amino acids: CASSWDRRDSPLHF. CDR3 sequence (DNA): TGTGCCAGCAGCTGGGACAGGCGGGATTCACCCCTCCACTTT. This chain uses TRBV6-1 with TRBJ1-6; 8 nucleotides line up with TRBD1. The CDR3 is 14 amino acids. Germline values: CDR1 MNHNS, CDR2 SASEGT. The junction had 6 bases not matched to a gene; V was cut back by 6 bases and J by 8 bases.

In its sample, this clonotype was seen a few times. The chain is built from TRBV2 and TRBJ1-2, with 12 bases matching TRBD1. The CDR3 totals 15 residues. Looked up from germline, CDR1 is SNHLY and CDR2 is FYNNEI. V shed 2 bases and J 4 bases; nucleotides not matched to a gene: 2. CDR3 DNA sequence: TGTGCCAGCAGTGAACGGGACAGGGGGCTCTATGGCTACACCTTC. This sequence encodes CASSERDRGLYGYTF. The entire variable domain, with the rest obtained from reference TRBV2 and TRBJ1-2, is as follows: EPEVTQTPSHQVTQMGQEVILRCVPISNHLYFYWYRQILGQKVEFLVSFYNNEISEKSEIFDDQFSVERPDGSNFTLKIRSTKLEDSAMYFCASSERDRGLYGYTFGSGTRLTVV.

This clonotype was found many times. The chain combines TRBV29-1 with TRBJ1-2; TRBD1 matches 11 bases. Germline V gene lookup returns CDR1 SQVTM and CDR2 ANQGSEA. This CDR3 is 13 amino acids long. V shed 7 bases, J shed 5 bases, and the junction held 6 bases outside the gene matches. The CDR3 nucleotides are TGCAGCGCCACGGGACAGGGGGATTATGGCTACACCTTC. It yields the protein CSATGQGDYGYTF. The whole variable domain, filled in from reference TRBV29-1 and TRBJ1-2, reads SAVISQKPSRDICQRGTSLTIQCQVDSQVTMMFWYRQQPGQSLTLIATANQGSEATYESGFVIDKFPISRPNLTFSTLTVSNMSPEDSSIYLCSATGQGDYGYTFGSGTRLTVV.

CDR3 residues: CSADRGVHQPQHF. DNA of the CDR3: TGCAGTGCTGACAGGGGGGTTCATCAGCCCCAGCATTTT. The chain couples TRBV20-1 to TRBJ1-5; the match to TRBD1 covers 9 bases. J was trimmed by 5 bases and V by 5 bases; bases with no gene match: 4. The CDR3 runs 13 residues. Germline lookup yields CDR1 DFQATT and CDR2 SNEGSKA (reference sequence).

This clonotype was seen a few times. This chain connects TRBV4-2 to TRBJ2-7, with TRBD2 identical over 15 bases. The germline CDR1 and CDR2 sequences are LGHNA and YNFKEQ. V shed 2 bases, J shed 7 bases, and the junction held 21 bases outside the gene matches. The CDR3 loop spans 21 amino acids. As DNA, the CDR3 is TGTGCCAGCAGCCAACTTACTGGACTAGCGGGGGGGCAGAGCTCCTACAATGAGCAGTACTTC. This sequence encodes CASSQLTGLAGGQSSYNEQYF.

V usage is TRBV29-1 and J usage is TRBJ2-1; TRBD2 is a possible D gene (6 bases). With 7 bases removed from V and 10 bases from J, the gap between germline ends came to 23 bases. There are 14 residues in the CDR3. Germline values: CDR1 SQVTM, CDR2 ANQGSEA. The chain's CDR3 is CSGIQQEGRREQFF. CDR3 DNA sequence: TGCAGCGGGATCCAGCAGGAGGGCCGAAGAGAGCAGTTCTTC.

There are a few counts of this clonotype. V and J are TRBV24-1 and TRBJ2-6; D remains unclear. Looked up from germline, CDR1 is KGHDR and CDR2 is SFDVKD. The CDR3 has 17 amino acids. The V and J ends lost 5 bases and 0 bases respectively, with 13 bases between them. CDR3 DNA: TGTGCCACCAGTGTTAAGGTAGTCCCCTCTGGGGCCAACGTCCTGACTTTC. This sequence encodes CATSVKVVPSGANVLTF.

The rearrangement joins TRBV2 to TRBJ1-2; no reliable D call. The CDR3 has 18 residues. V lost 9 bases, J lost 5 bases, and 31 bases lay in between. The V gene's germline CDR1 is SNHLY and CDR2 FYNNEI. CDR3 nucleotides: TGTGCCAGACAATTCTCCCATGCCCCCCGGGGATACTTTTATGGCTACACCTTC. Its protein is CARQFSHAPRGYFYGYTF.

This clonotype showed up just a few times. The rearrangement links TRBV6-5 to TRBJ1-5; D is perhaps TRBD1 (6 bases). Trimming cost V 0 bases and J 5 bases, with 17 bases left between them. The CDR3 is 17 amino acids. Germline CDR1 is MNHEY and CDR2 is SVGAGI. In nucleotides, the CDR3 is TGTGCCAGCAGTTACTCGTGGGGAACAGGGATCGATCAGCCCCAGCATTTT. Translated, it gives CASSYSWGTGIDQPQHF.